The 30 T cell receptor beta chains presented below share a single source sample, sequenced in a study of T cells in localized non-small cell lung cancer. Profiled with immunoSEQ multiplex PCR; TCRdb holds only in-frame clones, not every one. The data show 31,000 or so clones, about four fifths seen once. The sample consisted of peripheral blood, taken before any cancer treatment. These receptors were collected from a male donor aged 60 or over with stage III squamous cell lung carcinoma.

As DNA, the CDR3 is TGTGCCAGCAGCTTCACCGGAGGGAGGGAGACCCAGTACTTC. It encodes CASSFTGGRETQYF. The gene calls are TRBV7-9 and TRBJ2-5; D may be TRBD2 (6 bases). Trimming took 3 bases from V and 5 from J, leaving 13 bases between them. The CDR3 is 14 residues long. Germline loops: CDR1 SEHNR, CDR2 FQNEAQ (reference sequence).

This clone showed up just once. The rearrangement links TRBV2 to TRBJ1-4, with a tentative D call TRBD1 (5 bases). This CDR3 spans 14 amino acids. Germline V gene lookup returns CDR1 SNHLY and CDR2 FYNNEI. V was cut by 5 bases and J by 6 bases, with 13 bases left in between. The CDR3 region has the DNA TGTGCCAGCAGTAATGGCGGGGGTGATGAAAAACTGTTTTTT. Its protein is CASSNGGGDEKLFF.

This clone was detected only once. This chain links TRBV9 with TRBJ2-1; no firm D call. V lost 4 bases, J lost 6 bases, and 17 bases lay in between. CDR1 and CDR2 (germline): SGDLS, YYNGEE. This CDR3 contains 15 residues. The CDR3 DNA follows: TGTGCCAGCAGCCCAGCCCCATACTTGACCAATGAGCAGTTCTTC. This gives the protein CASSPAPYLTNEQFF.

J is TRBJ1-1 and V is TRBV6-5, with TRBD1 identical over 12 bases. This CDR3 contains 14 residues. Germline CDR1 MNHEY, CDR2 SVGAGI. The ends lost 8 bases at V and 9 bases at J; junction bases unmatched: 10. CDR3 amino acids: CASGFRDRGPKAFF. CDR3 sequence (DNA): TGTGCCAGCGGATTCCGGGACAGGGGGCCAAAAGCTTTCTTT.

This chain joins TRBV9 and TRBJ2-3; 9 nucleotides agree with TRBD2. Trimming took 4 bases from V and 5 from J; bases not matched to a gene: 11. CDR1 is SGDLS and CDR2 is YYNGEE in the germline V gene. The CDR3 is 16 residues long. The CDR3 nucleotides read TGTGCCAGCAGCCCGACGAGACTAGCGGAGAGAGATACGCAGTATTTT. Translated: CASSPTRLAERDTQYF.

The table lists this clone with a count of one. The rearrangement uses TRBV28 and TRBJ2-1, with TRBD2 identical over 7 bases. The CDR3 totals 12 residues. Germline V gene data show CDR1 as MDHEN and CDR2 as SYDVKM. CDR3 in DNA: TGTGGCGCCCGGGGGGCCTACAATGAGCAGTTCTTC. Amino acids: CGARGAYNEQFF.

This clone was seen a handful of times. The V call is TRBV5-1, the J call TRBJ1-2; D is undetermined. Germline V gene data show CDR1 as SGHRS and CDR2 as YFSETQ. Trimming removed 4 bases at V and 5 bases at J, with 12 bases between. The CDR3 spans 13 residues. The CDR3 is CASSPRDSYGYTF. CDR3 DNA sequence: TGCGCCAGCAGCCCCCGGGATTCTTATGGCTACACCTTC.

The gene calls are TRBV5-8 and TRBJ2-5; no clear D gene. The CDR3 totals 14 residues. Trimming left V 4 bases short and J 1 base short, with 11 bases between. Germline V gene lookup returns CDR1 SGHTS and CDR2 YDEGEE. CDR3 amino acids: CASSRATTQETQYF. In DNA, the CDR3 is TGTGCCAGCAGCCGCGCCACTACCCAAGAGACCCAGTACTTC.

The chain combines TRBV7-9 with TRBJ2-5, with D possibly called TRBD1 or TRBD2 (6 bases each). The CDR3 is made up of 15 amino acids. CDR1 is SEHNR and CDR2 is FQNEAQ in the germline V gene (reference sequence). The germline V and J ends were trimmed by 1 base and 3 bases, with 12 bases remaining between them. This CDR3 is CASSLGGGTKETQYF. The DNA for the CDR3 is TGTGCCAGCAGCTTAGGGGGCGGGACAAAAGAGACCCAGTACTTC.

This clone is large (0.1 to 1%) within its sample. The rearrangement joins TRBV6-1 to TRBJ2-2, with 7 bases identical to TRBD2. The CDR3 loop spans 16 amino acids. Germline V gene data show CDR1 as MNHNS and CDR2 as SASEGT. V lost 2 bases to trimming and J lost 3 bases; unmatched junction nucleotides: 6. CDR3 protein: CASSERGEEDTGELFF. The CDR3 nucleotides read TGTGCCAGCAGTGAACGGGGGGAGGAAGACACCGGGGAGCTGTTTTTT.

This clone was picked up a small number of times. The V and J genes are TRBV19 and TRBJ1-1; D is uncertain. The ends were cut back, 7 bases at V and 1 base at J, with 10 bases in the middle. Germline V gene sequence: CDR1 LNHDA, CDR2 SQIVND (reference sequence). The CDR3 runs 13 residues. Here the CDR3 reads CASTPRENTEAFF. CDR3 nucleotides: TGTGCCAGTACCCCGAGGGAGAACACTGAAGCTTTCTTT. The full variable domain, its missing parts supplied by reference TRBV19 and TRBJ1-1, is DGGITQSPKYLFRKEGQNVTLSCEQNLNHDAMYWYRQDPGQGLRLIYYSQIVNDFQKGDIAEGYSVSREKKESFPLTVTSAQKNPTAFYLCASTPRENTEAFFGQGTRLTVV.

V usage is TRBV6-4 and J usage is TRBJ2-3; 9 bases line up with TRBD2. This CDR3 is built from 15 residues. CDR1 is MRHNA, CDR2 SNTAGT, per germline. V lost 3 bases to trimming and J lost 9 bases; unmatched junction nucleotides: 10. The CDR3 loop is CASSESGGPAGTQYF. CDR3 bases: TGTGCCAGCAGTGAAAGCGGGGGGCCGGCGGGGACGCAGTATTTT.

V is TRBV19 and J is TRBJ1-1; 8 bases align to TRBD1. J gave up 1 base and V 3 bases, and 7 bases lay outside the gene matches. There are 16 residues in the CDR3. CDR1 and CDR2 (germline): LNHDA, SQIVND (reference sequence). The CDR3 nucleotides are TGTGCCAGTAGTATTATCGGGACAGGAACGAACACTGAAGCTTTCTTT. This translates into CASSIIGTGTNTEAFF.

The V gene is TRBV7-2, the J gene TRBJ1-1; tentatively, D is TRBD1 (6 bases). This CDR3 spans 17 amino acids. Deletions cut 4 bases from V and 1 base from J, with 19 bases between. CDR1 is SGHTA and CDR2 is FQGNSA in the germline V gene. The CDR3 bases are TGTGCCAGCAGCTCGACGGGACATCGGTGGGGGAACACTGAAGCTTTCTTT. It codes for CASSSTGHRWGNTEAFF.

The chain combines TRBV5-6 with TRBJ2-3; TRBD1 aligns across 11 bases. From germline, CDR1 is SGHDT and CDR2 YYEEEE. The CDR3 totals 17 residues. V gave up 3 bases and J gave up 3 bases; unmatched junction bases: 9. The CDR3, as DNA: TGTGCCAGCAGCTGGCCTACCGGGACAGGGGGTACAGATACGCAGTATTTT. This encodes CASSWPTGTGGTDTQYF.

The J gene is TRBJ2-2, the V gene TRBV7-9, with a possible D match to TRBD1 (6 bases). Trimming took 1 base from V and 9 from J, leaving 9 bases between them. The CDR3 loop spans 13 amino acids. Germline V gene data show CDR1 as SEHNR and CDR2 as FQNEAQ (reference sequence). CDR3 DNA sequence: TGTGCCAGCAGCTTAGGGACAGTTCGGGAGCTGTTTTTT. Its translation is CASSLGTVRELFF.

The J gene is TRBJ1-6, the V gene TRBV19, with D maybe TRBD1 (6 bases). Per germline, CDR1 LNHDA and CDR2 SQIVND (reference sequence). The CDR3 extends over 15 amino acids. V dropped 2 bases and J dropped 13 bases, with 18 bases sitting between them. CDR3 residues: CASSITGGLGGPLHF. CDR3 nucleotides: TGTGCCAGTAGTATAACCGGGGGGCTCGGAGGGCCCCTCCACTTT.

This chain links TRBV5-1 with TRBJ2-1; no firm D call. The V end lost 0 bases, the J end lost 11 bases, and 9 bases lay between the germline ends. Germline CDR1 SGHRS, CDR2 YFSETQ. The CDR3 length is 12 residues. CDR3 in amino acids: CASSLEAEKQFF. The CDR3 bases are TGCGCCAGCAGCTTGGAAGCCGAAAAGCAGTTCTTC.

This chain uses TRBV10-2 with TRBJ1-1, with 9 bases aligning to TRBD1. This CDR3 spans 20 amino acids. J was trimmed by 0 bases and V by 6 bases; bases with no gene match: 20. Germline lookup yields CDR1 WSHSY and CDR2 SAAADI. The CDR3 reads CASRGKNRGRLDLMNTEAFF. The CDR3 nucleotides read TGCGCCAGCAGAGGAAAGAACAGGGGGCGCTTGGATCTTATGAACACTGAAGCTTTCTTT.

This chain uses TRBV11-3 with TRBJ2-5; 13 nucleotides match TRBD2. The J segment lost 2 bases and the V segment lost 5 bases, leaving 5 bases of the junction unmatched. The CDR3 totals 16 residues. The germline V gene has CDR1 SGHNT and CDR2 YENEEA. CDR3 coding DNA: TGTGCCAGCAGCGAGGGACTAGCGGGGACTCAAGAGACCCAGTACTTC. Protein: CASSEGLAGTQETQYF.

The chain has TRBV5-1 and TRBJ2-3; 7 bases agree with TRBD1. Germline V CDR1 and CDR2: SGHRS, YFSETQ. This CDR3 is 13 amino acids long. V shed 6 bases, J shed 2 bases, and the junction held 3 bases outside the gene matches. Here the CDR3 DNA reads TGCGCCAGCACAACAGGGGCCACAGATACGCAGTATTTT. Protein: CASTTGATDTQYF.

This clone occurred a few times. This chain joins TRBV19 and TRBJ2-7; D might be TRBD1 (5 bases). Germline CDR1 is LNHDA and CDR2 is SQIVND (reference sequence). CDR3 length: 12 amino acids. With 5 bases removed from V and 3 bases from J, the gap between germline ends came to 8 bases. DNA of the CDR3: TGTGCCAGTAGTGCCGACAGCTACGAGCAGTACTTC. This gives the protein CASSADSYEQYF.

There are a few counts of this clone. The chain uses TRBV4-3 and TRBJ1-2, with 8 bases lining up with TRBD1. V shed 1 base and J 8 bases; nucleotides not matched to a gene: 6. The CDR3 sequence is 14 residues long. The germline V gene has CDR1 LGHNA and CDR2 YSLEER. The CDR3 protein is CASSQGLGTGGYTF. CDR3 nucleotide sequence: TGCGCCAGCAGCCAAGGGTTAGGGACAGGAGGCTACACCTTC.

This clone turned up a few times. The V gene is TRBV19, the J gene TRBJ2-1; 11 nucleotides match TRBD2. With 2 bases clipped from V and 9 bases from J, the junction kept 6 bases outside the gene matches. The CDR3 length is 15 residues. Germline CDR1 LNHDA, CDR2 SQIVND (reference sequence). CDR3 region: CASSIIAGGPSEQFF. CDR3 DNA sequence: TGTGCCAGTAGTATAATAGCGGGAGGGCCCAGTGAGCAGTTCTTC.

The V gene is TRBV15, the J gene TRBJ1-1; no clear D gene. V dropped 1 base and J dropped 2 bases, with 8 bases sitting between them. There are 14 residues in the CDR3. Germline CDR1 and CDR2: LNHNV and YYDKDF (reference sequence). The CDR3, as DNA: TGTGCCACCAGCAGAGGTGACACCAACACTGAAGCTTTCTTT. Residues: CATSRGDTNTEAFF.

This clone has only one observation. The rearrangement links TRBV11-3 to TRBJ2-3, with D uncertain. There are 14 residues in the CDR3. Per the germline V gene, CDR1 is SGHNT and CDR2 is YENEEA. Trimming stripped 5 bases from V and 0 bases from J, with 9 bases between. This CDR3 is CASSVTPSTDTQYF. CDR3 DNA sequence: TGTGCCAGCAGCGTAACCCCGAGCACAGATACGCAGTATTTT.

The chain uses TRBV10-3 and TRBJ2-1; D is unclear. Trimming pared 7 bases from V and 0 bases from J, leaving 13 bases between. Germline CDR1 ENHRY, CDR2 SYGVKD. The CDR3 sequence is 15 residues long. CDR3 sequence (DNA): TGTGCCATCAACCCGACTCCGAGCTCCTACAATGAGCAGTTCTTC. Amino acid sequence: CAINPTPSSYNEQFF.

The CDR3 region has the DNA TGTGCCTGGAGTTTCGGCCGCACAGATACGCAGTATTTT. It is translated as CAWSFGRTDTQYF. The rearrangement joins TRBV30 to TRBJ2-3, with D unclear. Germline lookup yields CDR1 GTSNPN and CDR2 SVGIG (reference sequence). CDR3 size: 13 residues. Trimming took 2 bases from V and 1 from J, leaving 7 bases between them. Full variable domain (rest looked up from reference TRBV30 and TRBJ2-3): SQTIHQWPATLVQPVGSPLSLECTVEGTSNPNLYWYRQAAGRGLQLLFYSVGIGQISSEVPQNLSASRPQDRQFILSSKKLLLSDSGFYLCAWSFGRTDTQYFGPGTRLTVL.

This chain uses TRBV6-5 with TRBJ1-1, with D hard to call. V was shortened by 6 bases and J by 6 bases, with 11 bases between the two germline ends. The CDR3 runs to 12 residues. Per germline, CDR1 MNHEY and CDR2 SVGAGI. The CDR3 here is CASRPRAAEAFF. CDR3 coding DNA: TGTGCCAGCAGACCTAGGGCGGCTGAAGCTTTCTTT.

V gene TRBV9 combines with J gene TRBJ2-2; D could derive from TRBD1 or TRBD2 (5 bases each). The length of the CDR3 is 14 residues. Germline CDR1 is SGDLS and CDR2 is YYNGEE. V was shortened by 0 bases and J by 6 bases, with 9 bases between the two germline ends. CDR3 protein: CASSVGEGSGELFF. The CDR3, as DNA: TGTGCCAGCAGCGTAGGAGAGGGGTCCGGGGAGCTGTTTTTT.